This TCR beta chain was recovered during a study of T-cell memory formation after mild COVID-19. Using its own MiXCR run on the 5' RACE reads, TCRdb lists one record per CDR3 protein. The sample yields around 470,000 distinct CDR3 sequences, about 20% seen once. The CDR3 has 13 residues. CDR1 is LNHNV and CDR2 is YYDKDF in the germline V gene (reference sequence). V dropped 8 bases and J dropped 2 bases, with 11 bases sitting between them. The chain recombines TRBV15 with TRBJ2-3; TRBD1 or TRBD2 may be the D gene (5 bases each). This receptor was identified in an adult woman who had mild COVID-19 (a few samples of this study predate the infection). Cell type and time point are not known. Material for sequencing was PBMCs or a T cell subset sorted from them (not recorded which). The CDR3 DNA reads as TGTGCCACCCGACGGGACCTCACAGATACGCAGTATTTT. It translates to CATRRDLTDTQYF.